The 8 T cell receptor beta chains below were found in one sample sequenced in a study of blood T cell repertoires in COVID-19. Generated by immunoSEQ multiplex PCR, the TCRdb table keeps only in-frame clones and is missing some. Here the sample spans roughly 250,000 clones, 85% to 90% being singletons. The sample taken for sequencing was peripheral blood. The receptor source for this set is a woman in her 30s with COVID-19, enrolled during active disease.

The rearrangement uses TRBV4-1 and TRBJ1-3; 8 nucleotides agree with TRBD1. The germline gives CDR1 MGHRA, CDR2 YSYEKL. V lost 3 bases to trimming and J lost 0 bases; unmatched junction nucleotides: 4. CDR3 length equals 16 residues. The CDR3 region is CASSHRDRNSGNTIYF. In DNA form, the CDR3 reads TGCGCCAGCAGCCACCGGGACAGGAACTCTGGAAACACCATATATTTT.

This clone was observed a few times. CDR3 coding DNA: TGTGCCAGCAGCTTGGGCGCTCTGTCCCTTACCGGAGGAACCTTC. The encoded protein is CASSLGALSLTGGTF. The chain combines TRBV5-4 with TRBJ1-2, with unresolved D. This CDR3 has 15 amino acids. Trimming removed 0 bases at V and 14 bases at J, with 23 bases between. Germline CDR1 reads SGHNT; CDR2 reads YYREEE (reference sequence).

The chain employs TRBV4-1 and TRBJ1-5, with D uncertain. The CDR3 consists of 15 residues. Trimming pared 1 base from V and 4 bases from J, leaving 11 bases between. Germline V gene sequence: CDR1 MGHRA, CDR2 YSYEKL. The CDR3 sequence is CASSQVGGKNQPQHF. The CDR3 DNA is TGCGCCAGCAGCCAAGTTGGAGGGAAGAATCAGCCCCAGCATTTT.

This clone was picked up one time. V usage is TRBV3-1 (or the pseudogene TRBV3-2) and J usage is TRBJ1-3; D gene uncertain. V was trimmed by 6 bases and J by 0 bases, leaving 12 bases between them. CDR1 is LGHDT and CDR2 is YNNKEL in the germline V gene (reference sequence). The CDR3 covers 15 residues. Written as DNA, the CDR3 is TGTGCCAGCAGTCCTCCCGGGGACTCTGGAAACACCATATATTTT. Residues: CASSPPGDSGNTIYF.

In DNA form, the CDR3 reads TGTGCCAGCACCCCCGGGACAGGGGGACAGCAGTTCTTC. It encodes CASTPGTGGQQFF. The chain links TRBV12-3 or TRBV12-4 to TRBJ2-1; TRBD1 aligns across 11 bases. V shed 7 bases, J shed 11 bases, and the junction held 7 bases outside the gene matches. The CDR3 consists of 13 residues.

The chain is built from TRBV4-1 and TRBJ2-7; 10 positions match TRBD1. Germline values: CDR1 MGHRA, CDR2 YSYEKL. The junction had 3 bases not matched to a gene; V was cut back by 2 bases and J by 2 bases. The CDR3 extends over 15 amino acids. The CDR3 spells CASSQTGTGAYEQYF. In DNA form, the CDR3 reads TGCGCCAGCAGCCAAACCGGGACAGGGGCCTACGAGCAGTACTTC.

CDR3 nucleotide sequence: TGTGCCAGCAAGGGCGGTGGGGGCCTCTATAATTCACCCCTCCACTTT. Amino acids: CASKGGGGLYNSPLHF. The chain combines TRBV3-1 (or the pseudogene TRBV3-2) with TRBJ1-6; maybe TRBD1 (6 bases). This CDR3 spans 16 amino acids. The germline CDR1 and CDR2 sequences are LGHDT and YNNKEL (reference sequence). Trimming removed 7 bases from V and 3 bases from J, with 16 bases in between.

This clone was seen more than once but under ten times. The chain recombines TRBV27 with TRBJ2-1; 7 positions agree with TRBD1. Looked up from germline, CDR1 is MNHEY and CDR2 is SMNVEV (reference sequence). There are 15 residues in the CDR3. Trimming at V came to 4 bases and at J to 4 bases, leaving 7 bases not matched to a gene. Here the CDR3 reads CASSSPSDRYNEQFF. The CDR3 DNA is TGTGCCAGCAGTTCTCCCTCGGACAGGTACAATGAGCAGTTCTTC.